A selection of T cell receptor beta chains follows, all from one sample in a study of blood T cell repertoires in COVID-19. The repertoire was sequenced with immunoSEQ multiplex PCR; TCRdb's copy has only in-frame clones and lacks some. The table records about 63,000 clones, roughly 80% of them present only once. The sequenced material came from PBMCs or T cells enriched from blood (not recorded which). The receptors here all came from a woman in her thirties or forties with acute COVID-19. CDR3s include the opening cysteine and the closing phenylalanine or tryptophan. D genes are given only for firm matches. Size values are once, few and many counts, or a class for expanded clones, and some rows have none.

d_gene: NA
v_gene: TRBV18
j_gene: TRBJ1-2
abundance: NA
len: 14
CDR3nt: TGTGCCAGCTCATCAACCGGCCAGGACTATGGCTACACCTTC
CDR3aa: CASSSTGQDYGYTF

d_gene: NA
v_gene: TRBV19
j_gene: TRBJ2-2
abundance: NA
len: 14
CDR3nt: TGTGCCAGTAGTTCCTTGTCGGGGACCGGGGAGCTGTTTTTT
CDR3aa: CASSSLSGTGELFF

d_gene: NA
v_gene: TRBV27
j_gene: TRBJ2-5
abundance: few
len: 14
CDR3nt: TGTGCCAGCAGTCTCTCCGGACTTTCCGAGACCCAGTACTTC
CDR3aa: CASSLSGLSETQYF

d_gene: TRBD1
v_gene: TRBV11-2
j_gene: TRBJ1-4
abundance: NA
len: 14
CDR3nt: TGTGCCAGCAGCTTAGGGACAGGGGGCGAAAAACTGTTTTTT
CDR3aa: CASSLGTGGEKLFF

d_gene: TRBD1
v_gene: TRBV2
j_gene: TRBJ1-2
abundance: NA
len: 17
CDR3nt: TGTGCCAGCAGCGGAGAAGGACAGGGGGAGGGGCGCTATGGCTACACCTTC
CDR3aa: CASSGEGQGEGRYGYTF

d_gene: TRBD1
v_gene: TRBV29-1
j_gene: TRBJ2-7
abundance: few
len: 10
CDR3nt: TGCAGCGCTGACAGGGAAGGGCAGTACTTC
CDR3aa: CSADREGQYF

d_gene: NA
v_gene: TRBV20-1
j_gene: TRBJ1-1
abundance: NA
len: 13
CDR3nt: TGCAGTGCTAGTGGCGCAGGGTCCCAACAAGCTTTCTTT
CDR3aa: CSASGAGSQQAFF

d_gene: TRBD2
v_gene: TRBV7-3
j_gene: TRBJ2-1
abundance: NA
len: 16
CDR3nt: TGTGCCAGCAGCCAATCAGAGACTAGCGGGAGGGTTGAGCAGTTCTTC
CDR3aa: CASSQSETSGRVEQFF

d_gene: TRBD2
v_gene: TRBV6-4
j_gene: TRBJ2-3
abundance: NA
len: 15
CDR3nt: TGTGCCAGCAGAAGACTAGCGGGGGAGACAGATACGCAGTATTTT
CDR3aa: CASRRLAGETDTQYF

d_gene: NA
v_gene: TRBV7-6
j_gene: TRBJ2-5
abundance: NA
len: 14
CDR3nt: TGTGCCAGCAGCTCCCTCGACAGCCAAGAGACCCAGTACTTC
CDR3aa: CASSSLDSQETQYF

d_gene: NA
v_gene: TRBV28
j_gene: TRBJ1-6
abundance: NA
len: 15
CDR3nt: TGTGCCAGCAGCCAATACGGGCTTTCCGGGACTGAACTCCACTTT
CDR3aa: CASSQYGLSGTELHF

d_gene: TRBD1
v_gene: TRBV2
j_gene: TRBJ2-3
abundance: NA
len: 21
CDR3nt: TGTGCCAGCAGTGAATGGTTGGGACAGGCCGACGAGAACGATAGCACAGATACGCAGTATTTT
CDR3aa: CASSEWLGQADENDSTDTQYF

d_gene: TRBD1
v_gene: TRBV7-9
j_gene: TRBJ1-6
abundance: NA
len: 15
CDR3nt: TGTGCCAGCAGCTTAAGGACAGGGAATAATTCACCCCTCCACTTT
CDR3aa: CASSLRTGNNSPLHF

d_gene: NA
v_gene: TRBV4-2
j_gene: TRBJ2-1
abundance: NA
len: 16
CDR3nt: TGTGCCAGCAGCCAAGGCCGACTTACCTCCTACAATGAGCAGTTCTTC
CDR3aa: CASSQGRLTSYNEQFF

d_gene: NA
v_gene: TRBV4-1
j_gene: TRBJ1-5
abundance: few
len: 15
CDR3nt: TGCGCCAGCAAGCAAAACGACCTCGGGGGTCAGCCCCAGCATTTT
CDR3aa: CASKQNDLGGQPQHF

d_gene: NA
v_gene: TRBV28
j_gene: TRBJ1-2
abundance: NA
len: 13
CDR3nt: TGTGCCAGCAGTCAACAGAAGAACTATGGCTACACCTTC
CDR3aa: CASSQQKNYGYTF

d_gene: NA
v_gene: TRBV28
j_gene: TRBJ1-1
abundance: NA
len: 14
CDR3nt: TGTGCCAGCAAAGAGGCGGGGCAGGGCACTGAAGCTTTCTTT
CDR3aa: CASKEAGQGTEAFF

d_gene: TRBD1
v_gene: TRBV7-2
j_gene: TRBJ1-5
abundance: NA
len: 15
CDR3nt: TGTGCCAGCAGCTTAGATGGACAGGGAAATCAGCCCCAGCATTTT
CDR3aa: CASSLDGQGNQPQHF

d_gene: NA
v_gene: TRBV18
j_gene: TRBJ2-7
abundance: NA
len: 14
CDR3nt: TGTGCCAGCTCACCACCCAGGGAACCCTACGAGCAGTACTTC
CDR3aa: CASSPPREPYEQYF

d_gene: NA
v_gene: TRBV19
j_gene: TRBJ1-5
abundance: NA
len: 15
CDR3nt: TGTGCCAGCCGGGACAAGAGTTATAGCAATCAGCCCCAGCATTTT
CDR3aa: CASRDKSYSNQPQHF

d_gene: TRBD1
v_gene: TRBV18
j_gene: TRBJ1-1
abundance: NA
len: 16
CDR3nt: TGTGCCAGCTCACCCAATACTGGACAGGGGCAACCTGTGGCTTTCTTT
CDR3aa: CASSPNTGQGQPVAFF

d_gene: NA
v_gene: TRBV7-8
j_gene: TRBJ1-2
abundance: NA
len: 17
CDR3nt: TGTGCCAGCAGCTTAGCTGTGAATCCGGGAAGTCACGGAGGCTACACCTTC
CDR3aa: CASSLAVNPGSHGGYTF

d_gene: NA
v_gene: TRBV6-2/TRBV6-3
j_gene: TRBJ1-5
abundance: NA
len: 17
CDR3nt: TGTGCCAGCAGTTACGCAGGGGTCTTTTTGGGCAATCAGCCCCAGCATTTT
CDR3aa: CASSYAGVFLGNQPQHF

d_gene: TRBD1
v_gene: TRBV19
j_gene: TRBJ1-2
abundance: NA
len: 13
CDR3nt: TGTGCCAGTAGTATAGGCCAGGGGGATGACTACACCTTC
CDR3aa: CASSIGQGDDYTF

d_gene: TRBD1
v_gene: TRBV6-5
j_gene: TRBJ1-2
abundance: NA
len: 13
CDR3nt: TGTGCCAGCAGGCAGGGGGAGGACTATGGCTACACCTTC
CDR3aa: CASRQGEDYGYTF

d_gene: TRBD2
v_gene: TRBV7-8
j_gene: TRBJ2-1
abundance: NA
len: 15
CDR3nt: TGTGCCAGCAGCTTAGGTAGCGGGAGTGGCGATGAGCAGTTCTTC
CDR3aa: CASSLGSGSGDEQFF

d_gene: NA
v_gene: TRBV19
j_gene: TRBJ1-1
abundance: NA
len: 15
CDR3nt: TGTGCCAGTAATTCTAATGACTTCGAGAACACTGAAGCTTTCTTT
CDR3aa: CASNSNDFENTEAFF

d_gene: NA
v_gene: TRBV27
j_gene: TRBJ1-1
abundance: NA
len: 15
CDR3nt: TGTGCCAGCAGTTTAAGGGGGGGGAGGTCCACTGAAGCTTTCTTT
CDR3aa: CASSLRGGRSTEAFF

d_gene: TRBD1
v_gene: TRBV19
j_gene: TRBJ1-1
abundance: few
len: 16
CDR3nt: TGTGCCAGTAGCTCAGGGGGGTCGTATATGAACACTGAAGCTTTCTTT
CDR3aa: CASSSGGSYMNTEAFF

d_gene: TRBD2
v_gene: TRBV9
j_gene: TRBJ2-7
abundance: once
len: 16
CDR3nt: TGTGCCAGCAGCGTATCGGTGGGACTAGCGGCCTACGAGCAGTACTTC
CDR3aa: CASSVSVGLAAYEQYF

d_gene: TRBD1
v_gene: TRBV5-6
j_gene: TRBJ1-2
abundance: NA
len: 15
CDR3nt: TGTGCCAGCAGCTTCTACGCCGGACAGGACGACGGCTACACCTTC
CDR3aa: CASSFYAGQDDGYTF

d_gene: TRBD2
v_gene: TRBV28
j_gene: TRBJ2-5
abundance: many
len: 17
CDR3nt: TGTGCCAGCAGTTTGTGGACTAGCGGGAGGTGGGCAGAGACCCAGTACTTC
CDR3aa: CASSLWTSGRWAETQYF

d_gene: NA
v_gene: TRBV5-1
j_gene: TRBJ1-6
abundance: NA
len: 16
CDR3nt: TGCGCCAGCAGCTTGTTCGCCAGGGGACGTAATTCACCCCTCCACTTT
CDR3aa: CASSLFARGRNSPLHF

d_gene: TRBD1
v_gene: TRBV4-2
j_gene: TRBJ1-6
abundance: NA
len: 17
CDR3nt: TGTGCCAGCAGCCAAGTCTCCGGGACAGGGACAAATTCACCCCTCCACTTT
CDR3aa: CASSQVSGTGTNSPLHF

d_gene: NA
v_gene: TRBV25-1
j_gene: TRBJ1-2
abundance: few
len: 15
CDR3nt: TGTGCCAGCAGCGCCAACAGGGACGTGCTCGCCGGCCACACCTTC
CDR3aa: CASSANRDVLAGHTF

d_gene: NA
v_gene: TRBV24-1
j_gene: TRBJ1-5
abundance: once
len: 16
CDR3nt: TGTGCCACCAGTGACCGGGACAACGAGAGCAATCAGCCCCAGCATTTT
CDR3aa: CATSDRDNESNQPQHF

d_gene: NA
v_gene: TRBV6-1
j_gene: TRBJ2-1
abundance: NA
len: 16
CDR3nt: TGTGCCAGCAGTGAAGATGTTAGCGGATTTAGCTATGAGCAGTTCTTC
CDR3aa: CASSEDVSGFSYEQFF

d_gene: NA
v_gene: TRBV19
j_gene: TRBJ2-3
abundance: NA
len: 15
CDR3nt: TGTGCCAGTAGTTACCTAATCGGGAGCACAGATACGCAGTATTTT
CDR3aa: CASSYLIGSTDTQYF

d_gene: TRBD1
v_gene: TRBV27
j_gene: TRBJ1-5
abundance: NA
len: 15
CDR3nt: TGTGCCAGCAGTTTGGGGACAGGGGGCAATCAGCCCCAGCATTTT
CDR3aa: CASSLGTGGNQPQHF

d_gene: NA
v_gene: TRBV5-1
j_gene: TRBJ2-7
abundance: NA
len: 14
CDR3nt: TGCGCCAGCAGCTCCGGACGGAGGGTAGGCGAGCAGTACTTC
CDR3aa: CASSSGRRVGEQYF

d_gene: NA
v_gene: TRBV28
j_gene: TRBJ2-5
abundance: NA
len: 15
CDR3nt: TGTGCCAGCAGTTCACTACAGGGGGGGAGGGAGACCCAGTACTTC
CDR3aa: CASSSLQGGRETQYF

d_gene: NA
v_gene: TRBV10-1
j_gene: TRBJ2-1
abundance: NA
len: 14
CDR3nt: TGCGCCAGCAGTGAGTCGGAGGAGTACAATGAGCAGTTCTTC
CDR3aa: CASSESEEYNEQFF

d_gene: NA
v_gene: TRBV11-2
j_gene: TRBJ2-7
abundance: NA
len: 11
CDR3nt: TGTGCCAGCAGCATCACCCGGGGGCAGTACTTC
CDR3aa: CASSITRGQYF

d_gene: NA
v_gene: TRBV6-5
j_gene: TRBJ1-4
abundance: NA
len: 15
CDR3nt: TGTGCCAGCAGTTACTCCAGGGTGTCCAATGAAAAACTGTTTTTT
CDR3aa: CASSYSRVSNEKLFF

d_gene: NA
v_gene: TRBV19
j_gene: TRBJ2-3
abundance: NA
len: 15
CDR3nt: TGTGCCAGTAGTATAGAGGCCGGGGGCACAGATACGCAGTATTTT
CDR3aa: CASSIEAGGTDTQYF

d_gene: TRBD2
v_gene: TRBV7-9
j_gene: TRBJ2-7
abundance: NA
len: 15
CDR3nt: TGTGCCAGCAGCTTAGTGACTAGCGGCTTTTACGAGCAGTACTTC
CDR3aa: CASSLVTSGFYEQYF

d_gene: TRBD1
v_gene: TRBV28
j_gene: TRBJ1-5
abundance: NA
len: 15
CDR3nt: TGTGCCAGCAGTTTGGGTACAGGGGGCAGGCAGCCCCAGCATTTT
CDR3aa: CASSLGTGGRQPQHF